One and the same sample provided the 22 T cell receptor beta chains below, sequenced in a study of blood T cell repertoires in COVID-19. This table comes from immunoSEQ multiplex PCR, and its TCRdb copy is limited to in-frame clones, with some not included. The repertoire holds approximately 160,000 clones, about nine tenths seen once, with roughly 4% in the top ten. Specimen: peripheral blood. These receptors came from a woman in her seventies with acute or convalescent COVID-19.

This chain joins TRBV30 and TRBJ1-5, with D possibly matching TRBD1 (5 bases). Germline CDR1 and CDR2: GTSNPN and SVGIG (reference sequence). The CDR3 spans 14 residues. V lost 5 bases and J 5 bases, leaving 16 bases between the germline ends. Here the CDR3 reads CAWGGQGFHQPQHF. As DNA, the CDR3 is TGTGCCTGGGGAGGGCAGGGCTTCCATCAGCCCCAGCATTTT.

Only one count was recorded for this clone. The chain couples TRBV24-1 to TRBJ1-3; a weak D match, TRBD1 (5 bases). Germline loops: CDR1 KGHDR, CDR2 SFDVKD. The CDR3 sequence is 15 residues long. V gave up 3 bases and J gave up 4 bases, with 12 bases separating them. CDR3 sequence reads: CATSDGRAGGNTIYF. The CDR3 nucleotides are TGTGCCACCAGTGATGGCAGGGCAGGAGGAAACACCATATATTTT.

The rearrangement joins TRBV18 to TRBJ1-4, with 8 bases that match TRBD1. Germline CDR1 KGHSH, CDR2 LQKENI. The ends lost 6 bases at V and 0 bases at J; junction bases unmatched: 0. The CDR3 is made up of 14 amino acids. The CDR3 DNA reads TGTGCCAGCTCGACAGGGGCAACTAATGAAAAACTGTTTTTT. This translates into CASSTGATNEKLFF.

The rearrangement uses TRBV9 and TRBJ2-5; 10 positions match TRBD2. The trim removed 0 bases at V and 5 bases at J, leaving 10 bases unmatched. Germline V gene sequence: CDR1 SGDLS, CDR2 YYNGEE. The CDR3 contains 17 residues. CDR3 sequence: CASSVGSSGGLQETQYF. For the CDR3, the DNA is TGTGCCAGCAGCGTAGGTTCTAGCGGGGGTCTGCAGGAGACCCAGTACTTC.

This chain joins TRBV9 and TRBJ2-7, with 8 bases that match TRBD1. The CDR3 loop spans 16 amino acids. After removal of 2 bases from V and 7 bases from J, the junction contained 14 bases not matched to a gene. The germline V gene encodes CDR1 SGDLS and CDR2 YYNGEE. The CDR3 spells CASSVDPGTGSGEQYF. CDR3 nucleotide sequence: TGTGCCAGCAGCGTCGACCCGGGGACAGGATCTGGGGAGCAGTACTTC.

The chain uses TRBV7-6 and TRBJ2-1; no clear D. V lost 5 bases and J lost 6, with 8 bases in between. The CDR3 contains 12 residues. Germline CDR1 SGHVS, CDR2 FNYEAQ. The CDR3, as DNA: TGTGCCAGCAGCCCAAACAGCAATGAGCAGTTCTTC. Translating it yields CASSPNSNEQFF.

This chain connects TRBV19 to TRBJ2-5, with D possibly matching TRBD2 (6 bases). This CDR3 comprises 11 residues. Germline loops: CDR1 LNHDA, CDR2 SQIVND (reference sequence). Trimming left V 5 bases short and J 7 bases short, with 8 bases between. As DNA, the CDR3 is TGTGCCAGTAGTGTCGGGGGGACCCAGTACTTC. It encodes CASSVGGTQYF.

V gene TRBV19 combines with J gene TRBJ1-1; 8 bases align to TRBD1. Germline loops: CDR1 LNHDA, CDR2 SQIVND (reference sequence). V trimming: 5 bases; J trimming: 4 bases; junction bases outside the gene matches: 6. This CDR3 contains 14 residues. In nucleotides, the CDR3 is TGTGCCAGTAGTGGACAGGGCCCATTCACTGAAGCTTTCTTT. Its translation: CASSGQGPFTEAFF.

The rearrangement joins TRBV12-3 or TRBV12-4 to TRBJ1-2; D gene ambiguous. The CDR3 has 13 amino acids. Trimming took off 0 bases at V and 7 bases at J, with 9 bases between the two ends. The CDR3 sequence: CASSLAWGGGYTF. As DNA, the CDR3 is TGTGCCAGCAGTTTAGCCTGGGGAGGTGGCTACACCTTC.

V and J are TRBV29-1 and TRBJ2-5; D is possibly TRBD1 (6 bases). With 6 bases removed from V and 2 bases from J, the gap between germline ends came to 22 bases. Germline CDR1 reads SQVTM; CDR2 reads ANQGSEA. This CDR3 comprises 16 residues. CDR3 residues: CSVTGRFGQSQETQYF. For the CDR3, the DNA is TGCAGCGTGACAGGCCGTTTTGGACAGTCACAAGAGACCCAGTACTTC.

The V gene is TRBV28, the J gene TRBJ1-2, with 11 bases matching TRBD1. This CDR3 contains 13 residues. CDR1 is MDHEN and CDR2 is SYDVKM in the germline V gene. The J segment lost 7 bases and the V segment lost 7 bases, leaving 5 bases of the junction unmatched. The DNA of the CDR3 is TGTGCCAGCACCAGGACAGGGGGCGTTGGCTACACCTTC. This translates into CASTRTGGVGYTF.

This chain connects TRBV7-8 to TRBJ2-7; TRBD1 is a possible D gene (5 bases). The CDR3 runs 15 residues. Germline CDR1 and CDR2: SGHVS and FQNEAQ. Trimming cost V 1 base and J 4 bases, with 14 bases left between them. The CDR3 sequence is CASSLGARVSYEQYF. Here the CDR3 DNA reads TGTGCCAGCAGCTTAGGAGCCAGGGTTTCGTACGAGCAGTACTTC.

This rearrangement joins TRBV10-2 to TRBJ1-4; perhaps TRBD1 as D (6 bases). This CDR3 is built from 14 residues. CDR1 and CDR2 from the germline V gene are WSHSY and SAAADI. V lost 6 bases and J lost 4, with 12 bases in between. The CDR3 loop is CASSRGGDNEKLFF. The DNA for the CDR3 is TGCGCCAGCAGCAGGGGCGGTGATAATGAAAAACTGTTTTTT.

The chain couples TRBV4-3 to TRBJ1-4; TRBD1 agrees at 9 bases. The CDR3 is 17 amino acids. Germline V gene sequence: CDR1 LGHNA, CDR2 YSLEER. V lost 0 bases to trimming and J lost 7 bases; unmatched junction nucleotides: 9. CDR3 residues: CASSQDWPGQGGEKLFF. DNA of the CDR3: TGCGCCAGCAGCCAAGATTGGCCGGGACAGGGCGGTGAAAAACTGTTTTTT.

This clone showed up just a few times. The rearrangement links TRBV19 to TRBJ1-4; 7 bases are shared with TRBD1. The CDR3 spans 13 residues. Trimming at V came to 9 bases and at J to 4 bases, leaving 5 bases not matched to a gene. Germline V gene data show CDR1 as LNHDA and CDR2 as SQIVND (reference sequence). The CDR3 sequence: CASGDRVNEKLFF. The CDR3 bases are TGTGCCAGCGGAGACAGGGTTAATGAAAAACTGTTTTTT.

The genes are TRBV19 and TRBJ1-1, with a weak D call TRBD1 (6 bases). Germline-derived CDR1 and CDR2 are LNHDA and SQIVND (reference sequence). Trimming removed 0 bases from V and 3 bases from J, with 11 bases in between. This CDR3 has 15 residues. CDR3 region: CASSIEWGPHTEAFF. In nucleotides, the CDR3 is TGTGCCAGTAGTATAGAGTGGGGGCCCCACACTGAAGCTTTCTTT. The entire variable domain, with the rest obtained from reference TRBV19 and TRBJ1-1, is as follows: DGGITQSPKYLFRKEGQNVTLSCEQNLNHDAMYWYRQDPGQGLRLIYYSQIVNDFQKGDIAEGYSVSREKKESFPLTVTSAQKNPTAFYLCASSIEWGPHTEAFFGQGTRLTVV.

This chain links TRBV9 with TRBJ2-3; TRBD2 aligns across 8 bases. The junction had 24 bases not matched to a gene; V was cut back by 7 bases and J by 2 bases. Germline loops: CDR1 SGDLS, CDR2 YYNGEE. The CDR3 totals 20 residues. The CDR3 loop reads CASATGAFGPGGTFTDTQYF. CDR3 nucleotide sequence: TGTGCCAGCGCAACCGGGGCATTCGGCCCGGGGGGGACTTTCACAGATACGCAGTATTTT.

The V and J genes are TRBV7-9 and TRBJ1-1; tentative D call: TRBD1 (6 bases). The CDR3 sequence is 13 residues long. The V end lost 5 bases, the J end lost 4 bases, and 11 bases lay between the germline ends. Per germline, CDR1 SEHNR and CDR2 FQNEAQ (reference sequence). The CDR3 DNA sequence: TGTGCCAGCAGCCAGGGGCGAAGCACTGAAGCTTTCTTT. Its translation: CASSQGRSTEAFF.

The gene calls are TRBV4-1 and TRBJ2-7; 7 bases map to TRBD1. Germline V gives CDR1 MGHRA, CDR2 YSYEKL. Trimming removed 4 bases from V and 2 bases from J; junction bases left unmatched: 5. This CDR3 has 14 amino acids. Here the CDR3 DNA reads TGCGCCAGCAGCCTACAGACAGGGACCTACGAGCAGTACTTC. Protein: CASSLQTGTYEQYF.

The gene calls are TRBV19 and TRBJ2-1; TRBD2 aligns across 10 bases. This CDR3 region has 16 residues. Per the germline V gene, CDR1 is LNHDA and CDR2 is SQIVND (reference sequence). The V segment lost 3 bases and the J segment 5 bases; nucleotides outside the gene matches: 7. CDR3 coding DNA: TGTGCCAGTAGTATCTTGCGTGGGACTAGCGACAATGAGCAGTTCTTC. Its protein is CASSILRGTSDNEQFF. The whole variable domain, filled in from reference TRBV19 and TRBJ2-1, reads DGGITQSPKYLFRKEGQNVTLSCEQNLNHDAMYWYRQDPGQGLRLIYYSQIVNDFQKGDIAEGYSVSREKKESFPLTVTSAQKNPTAFYLCASSILRGTSDNEQFFGPGTRLTVL.

The gene calls are TRBV18 and TRBJ1-1; possible D gene TRBD1, 6 bases. The CDR3 has 15 residues. Per the germline V gene, CDR1 is KGHSH and CDR2 is LQKENI. The V and J ends lost 2 bases and 3 bases respectively, with 13 bases between them. As DNA, the CDR3 is TGTGCCAGCTCACCAGGTTGGAACAGGGACACTGAAGCTTTCTTT. As protein: CASSPGWNRDTEAFF.

The chain links TRBV28 to TRBJ1-5; a weak D match, TRBD1 (5 bases). Trimming shortened V by 6 bases and J by 4 bases, and 13 bases separated the two germline ends. The CDR3 runs to 14 residues. Germline values: CDR1 MDHEN, CDR2 SYDVKM. Here the CDR3 DNA reads TGTGCCAGCAGACCTCCCGGGGGTAATCAGCCCCAGCATTTT. It is translated as CASRPPGGNQPQHF.